This T cell receptor beta chain comes out of a study of blood T cell repertoires in COVID-19 (dated by TCRdb to the early 2020s). Notes on the research overall: Samples from collaborators originated in the United States, Italy and Spain and spanned both the acute and convalescent phases of COVID-19. The prospective study material was composed of cDNA or gDNA derived from T cells, B-cell-depleted T cells, or PBMCs. Subjects who had been exposed to COVID-19, were actively infected with it, or had recovered from it provided the deeply sampled blood TCRbeta repertoires that made up the dataset. The repertoires were released in a freely available public database meant as a resource for research on the immune response to SARS-CoV-2. The samples were drawn from two sources: the first 160 participants of the ongoing ImmuneRACE study, and 1,000 to 1,500 subjects contributed by 6 global collaborators. Sample metadata almost always included a de-identified subject ID, COVID-19 status, age in years and sex. Where available, HLA class I and class II types were taken from metadata supplied by the sample provider and were not determined by assay-based typing.

Study-wide conclusions, independent of this receptor: Clinical and demographic metadata were provided uncurated, with the amount varying by source and participant.

CDR1 and CDR2 were assigned from the germline V gene as MNHEY and SVGAGI. Trimming at the junction amounts to 2 bases on V and 8 bases on J, and the germline ends lie 9 bases apart. The CDR3 contains 13 residues, cysteine and phenylalanine counted. Of the read, only the CDR3 DNA is kept; its 39 bases are in frame from base 1. The immunoSEQ Assay, a bias-controlled multiplex PCR, was used to amplify TCRbeta CDR3 regions from genomic DNA. On the authors' methods: The number of nucleated cells in each sample was estimated by amplification of reference gene primers within the assay. To quantify the absolute abundance of each unique TCRbeta CDR3 rearrangement, sequence reads were collapsed and filtered. For each sample, productive Simpson clonality was calculated as the square root of Simpson's diversity index across productive rearrangements. TCRdb retrieved this table from immuneACCESS and kept in-frame rearrangements only. Not all clones are present; in checked studies, unresolved V genes account for under half, and no reason is known for the remainder. V and J calls and clone size follow that table, whereas D and trimming were derived from the DNA. Present in this sample are under 300,000 clones, 80% to 85% of which were seen just once. In total, the top ten clones hold around 12% of the sample.

As for this clone: There is no known antigen for this receptor. Qualities for individual bases were not recorded, and no much larger clone is one base off.

Collaborating institutions collected whole blood in K2EDTA tubes following their own protocols. For TCRbeta analysis, collaborators shipped samples in one of three forms: frozen whole blood, isolated PBMCs, or DNA extracted from either of those sample types. The TCR was taken from a woman in her sixties or seventies with active or convalescent COVID-19. Recombination joined TRBV6-5 with TRBJ1-4; TRBD1 is perhaps the D gene, given 5 matching bases. The material sequenced was peripheral blood. This receptor carries the CDR3 CASSYDSREKLFF. At the DNA level, the sequence is TGTGCCAGCAGTTACGACAGCAGGGAAAAACTGTTTTTT.